This entry lists 16 T cell receptor beta chains sequenced from one sample in a study of T-cell reconstitution after alpha-beta-depleted transplantation in children. This sample's TCRbeta library carried unique molecular identifier barcodes. TCRdb re-derived calls from the PCR reads in MiXCR, one entry per CDR3 protein. This sample has some 550,000 distinct CDR3 sequences, with roughly 23% found just once. The sequenced sample was PBMCs, mostly from graft donor cells, obtained 360 days after TCRalphabeta/CD19-depleted stem cell transplant. These receptor sequences come from a boy less than two years old who had a stem cell transplant for acute myeloid leukemia, so the T cells may come from the graft donor.

The rearrangement links TRBV28 to TRBJ1-5; the D gene is possibly TRBD1 (6 bases). This CDR3 region has 15 residues. The germline V gene has CDR1 MDHEN and CDR2 SYDVKM. V lost 8 bases to trimming and J lost 4 bases, with 18 bases between them. CDR3 coding DNA: TGTGCCAGCTCCGGGGACATAGGGAAAAATCAGCCCCAGCATTTT. Its protein product is CASSGDIGKNQPQHF.

The table lists this clonotype with a few counts. The genes are TRBV4-3 and TRBJ1-2; D unresolved. Trimming stripped 4 bases from V and 2 bases from J, with 14 bases between. This CDR3 spans 15 amino acids. Germline CDR1 reads LGHNA; CDR2 reads YSLEER. The CDR3 DNA follows: TGCGCCAGCAGCCCGTCGGGAGGCCCCAACTATGGCTACACCTTC. Translated: CASSPSGGPNYGYTF.

This chain connects TRBV7-2 to TRBJ1-5, with D maybe TRBD1 (6 bases). Germline V gene lookup returns CDR1 SGHTA and CDR2 FQGNSA. V lost 1 base and J lost 0, with 10 bases in between. CDR3 length: 16 residues. The CDR3 coding sequence is TGTGCCAGCAGCTTAGGACAGGCTTATAGCAATCAGCCCCAGCATTTT. Translated, it gives CASSLGQAYSNQPQHF.

CDR3 bases: TGTGCCAGCAGTTACCTCACAGCCCTGGAGGGCAGGTCCTTTATGGCCGATGAGCAGTTCTTC. Protein: CASSYLTALEGRSFMADEQFF. The chain uses TRBV6-2 or TRBV6-3 and TRBJ2-1, with a weak D call TRBD2 (6 bases). V lost 2 bases and J lost 8, with 34 bases in between. CDR1 and CDR2 from the germline V gene are MNHEY and SVGEGT. CDR3 length: 21 residues.

V is TRBV7-2 and J is TRBJ2-1; either TRBD1 or TRBD2 may fit D (5 bases each). Germline V lookup: CDR1 SGHTA, CDR2 FQGNSA. With 2 bases removed from V and 8 bases from J, the gap between germline ends came to 25 bases. The CDR3 loop spans 18 amino acids. The CDR3 protein is CASSLISVRDLSLDEQFF. The CDR3 bases are TGTGCCAGCAGCTTAATTTCCGTCCGGGACCTGAGCTTAGATGAGCAGTTCTTC.

This clonotype was detected only a few times. The chain has TRBV2 and TRBJ2-2; D may be TRBD1 or TRBD2 (5 bases each). The V end lost 4 bases, the J end lost 4 bases, and 10 bases lay between the germline ends. CDR1 and CDR2 (germline): SNHLY, FYNNEI. The CDR3 is 14 residues long. In nucleotides, the CDR3 is TGTGCCAGCAGTGTCACTAGGGGCACCGGGGAGCTGTTTTTT. Protein product: CASSVTRGTGELFF.

V usage is TRBV27 and J usage is TRBJ1-5; tentatively, D is TRBD1 (5 bases). The length of the CDR3 is 16 residues. V dropped 6 bases and J dropped 4 bases, with 19 bases sitting between them. Germline CDR1 MNHEY, CDR2 SMNVEV (reference sequence). The CDR3 is CASRGGISGGNQPQHF. In nucleotides, the CDR3 is TGTGCCAGCAGGGGCGGCATCAGCGGGGGGAATCAGCCCCAGCATTTT.

J is TRBJ2-7 and V is TRBV28, with D hard to call. Germline assignment: CDR1 MDHEN and CDR2 SYDVKM. The CDR3 runs to 13 residues. V lost 0 bases and J 4 bases, leaving 7 bases between the germline ends. CDR3 sequence reads: CASSLCTVYEQYV. The DNA for the CDR3 is TGTGCCAGCAGTTTATGCACGGTATACGAGCAGTACGTC.

This clonotype was seen ten or more times. The rearrangement uses TRBV5-1 and TRBJ2-3; D is unclear. CDR3 length: 16 amino acids. Germline assignment: CDR1 SGHRS and CDR2 YFSETQ. V lost 4 bases, J lost 4 bases, and 19 bases lay in between. The CDR3, as DNA: TGCGCCAGCAGCCTTACGACCCATCCCATCGCAGATACGCAGTATTTT. This encodes CASSLTTHPIADTQYF.

The chain is built from TRBV20-1 and TRBJ1-2, with D hard to call. The length of the CDR3 is 12 residues. Germline-derived CDR1 and CDR2 are DFQATT and SNEGSKA (reference sequence). V was clipped by 3 bases and J by 2 bases, with 7 bases between them. This CDR3 reads CSAREVNYGYTF. The CDR3 nucleotides read TGCAGTGCTAGGGAGGTAAACTATGGCTACACCTTC.

The chain employs TRBV15 and TRBJ2-5, with TRBD2 matching over 8 bases. V lost 2 bases, J lost 1 base, and 3 bases stayed unmatched. There are 15 residues in the CDR3. Germline-derived CDR1 and CDR2 are LNHNV and YYDKDF (reference sequence). The CDR3 sequence: CATSRRAGGQETQYF. CDR3 coding DNA: TGTGCCACCAGCAGACGTGCGGGGGGCCAAGAGACCCAGTACTTC.

The chain is built from TRBV12-3 or TRBV12-4 and TRBJ2-1, with D possibly being TRBD1 (6 bases). V was trimmed by 7 bases and J by 2 bases, leaving 24 bases between them. The CDR3 has 18 residues. CDR3: CASNRDKPKATTYNEQFF. In nucleotides, the CDR3 is TGTGCCAGCAATAGGGACAAGCCTAAAGCGACGACCTACAATGAGCAGTTCTTC.

The V call is TRBV4-3, the J call TRBJ2-7; no reliable D call. CDR3 length: 14 residues. The V end lost 0 bases, the J end lost 0 bases, and 6 bases lay between the germline ends. Germline V CDR1 and CDR2: LGHNA, YSLEER. CDR3 amino acids: CASSQESYSYEQYF. For the CDR3, the DNA is TGCGCCAGCAGCCAAGAGAGTTACTCCTACGAGCAGTACTTC.

In this sample, this clonotype turned up many times. The chain is built from TRBV18 and TRBJ2-6; D is possibly TRBD1 (5 bases). V gave up 3 bases and J gave up 0 bases, with 9 bases separating them. CDR3 length: 16 residues. CDR1 and CDR2 (germline): KGHSH, LQKENI. The CDR3 reads CASSPGQDSGANVLTF. CDR3 nucleotides: TGTGCCAGCTCACCCGGACAAGACTCTGGGGCCAACGTCCTGACTTTC.

The gene calls are TRBV7-6 and TRBJ2-7; a weak D match, TRBD1 (6 bases). The CDR3 has 17 amino acids. The germline V gene has CDR1 SGHVS and CDR2 FNYEAQ. V lost 1 base to trimming and J lost 0 bases, with 16 bases between them. CDR3 DNA: TGTGCCAGCAGCTTAGGAGAGGGCTGGACAGCCTCCTACGAGCAGTACGTC. Translation gives CASSLGEGWTASYEQYV.

This clonotype has just a few counts. In nucleotides, the CDR3 is TGCGCCAGCAGCTTGAGGTTCTCAGGGGGCTCTGGAAACACCATATATTTT. It yields the protein CASSLRFSGGSGNTIYF. V usage is TRBV5-1 and J usage is TRBJ1-3; TRBD1 aligns across 7 bases. V trimming: 1 base; J trimming: 0 bases; junction bases outside the gene matches: 7. Per the germline V gene, CDR1 is SGHRS and CDR2 is YFSETQ. The length of the CDR3 is 17 residues.